This entry is about one TCR beta chain. Antigen: not known. The sample belongs to a study of cytomegalovirus exposure and HLA in healthy donors. In the study overall: T cells numbering around 180 million yielded more than 95 million unique TCR beta sequences in an earlier analysis. An early data release held 80 million or so unique TCRs from HLA-typed donors.

It was with 60 Vbeta and 13 Jbeta primers that the PCR ran. TCRdb keeps only in-frame clones here, not all; method: immunoSEQ multiplex PCR. The top ten hold 4% to 6.5% of the sample, which has some 130,000 clones, about 86% seen once. Findings and limits, study-wide: In an earlier analysis, in some 540 donors, most V segments appeared productive either ~90% or ~30% of the time. Later examination showed HLA-associated TCR beta chains had greater clonal expansion than equally common others.

Sequences were obtained from PBMCs. This TCR derives from a woman aged 25 to 39 in good health and CMV-seronegative.

As DNA, the CDR3 is TGTGCTAGTGGTTTGGCCTCCACGGGGGCGCAGTATTTT. It encodes CASGLASTGAQYF. The rearrangement joins TRBV12-5 to TRBJ2-3, with D perhaps matching TRBD2 (6 bases). Looked up from germline, CDR1 is LGHNT and CDR2 is FRNRAP. This CDR3 contains 13 residues. Trimming removed 1 base at V and 10 bases at J, with 12 bases between.